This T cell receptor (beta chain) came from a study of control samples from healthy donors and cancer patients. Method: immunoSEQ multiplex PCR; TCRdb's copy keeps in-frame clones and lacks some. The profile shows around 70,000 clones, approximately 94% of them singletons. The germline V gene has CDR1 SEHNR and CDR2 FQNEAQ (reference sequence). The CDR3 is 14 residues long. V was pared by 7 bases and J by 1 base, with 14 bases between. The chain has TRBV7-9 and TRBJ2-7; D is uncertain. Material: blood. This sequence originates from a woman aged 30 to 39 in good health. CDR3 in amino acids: CASTEGENSYEQYF. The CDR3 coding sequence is TGTGCCAGCACCGAAGGCGAGAATTCCTACGAGCAGTACTTC.